The 20 T cell receptor beta chains in this list originate from one sample, sequenced in a study of blood T cell repertoires in COVID-19. Repertoires were generated with immunoSEQ multiplex PCR, while TCRdb's copy carries only in-frame clones and drops some. Among 130,000 or so clones listed, more than 75% were seen once. The sample comprised peripheral blood. All receptors derive from a woman aged 70-85 years with COVID-19, enrolled during active disease.

The chain uses TRBV12-5 and TRBJ2-2; 9 bases agree with TRBD1. Germline-derived CDR1 and CDR2 are LGHNT and FRNRAP. The J segment lost 7 bases and the V segment lost 9 bases, leaving 12 bases of the junction unmatched. This CDR3 region has 15 residues. The CDR3 reads CASSPDRGGHGELFF. CDR3 DNA sequence: TGTGCTAGCTCACCTGACAGGGGGGGGCACGGGGAGCTGTTTTTT.

This clone was seen only a few times. The V and J genes are TRBV5-1 and TRBJ1-4; a weak D match, TRBD1 (6 bases). Trimming removed 4 bases at V and 3 bases at J, with 13 bases between. The CDR3 contains 15 residues. Germline CDR1 is SGHRS and CDR2 is YFSETQ. The CDR3 is CASSPTGSPNEKLFF. The CDR3 DNA sequence: TGCGCCAGCAGCCCTACAGGGTCACCTAATGAAAAACTGTTTTTT.

The chain is built from TRBV5-1 and TRBJ1-1; 7 bases map to TRBD1. The germline V gene encodes CDR1 SGHRS and CDR2 YFSETQ. After removal of 3 bases from V and 7 bases from J, the junction contained 6 bases not matched to a gene. There are 13 residues in the CDR3. DNA of the CDR3: TGCGCCAGCAGCTACCGGACAGGTGGTGAAGCTTTCTTT. Protein: CASSYRTGGEAFF.

The genes are TRBV4-1 and TRBJ1-5; possible D gene TRBD1, 5 bases. CDR1 is MGHRA and CDR2 is YSYEKL in the germline V gene. With 0 bases removed from V and 11 bases from J, the gap between germline ends came to 20 bases. The CDR3 is made up of 16 amino acids. The CDR3, as DNA: TGCGCCAGCAGCCAAGATCAGGCCTCCCTCCTACAGGCCCAGCATTTT. Its protein is CASSQDQASLLQAQHF.

The V and J genes are TRBV12-2 and TRBJ2-1; TRBD2 is taken as the D call from the table, unchecked against the DNA. TRBV12-2 represents a pseudogene. The CDR3 loop spans 17 amino acids. CDR3 sequence reads: CASRWGERLSSYNEQFF. For the CDR3, the DNA is TGTGCAAGTCGCTGGGGGGAGCGGCTTAGCTCCTACAATGAGCAGTTCTTC.

This clone was seen only a few times. The CDR3 region is CASCSGDITDTQYF. As DNA, the CDR3 is TGTGCCAGCTGTAGCGGGGATATCACAGATACGCAGTATTTT. The chain has TRBV9 and TRBJ2-3; 8 nucleotides align to TRBD2. Germline V CDR1 and CDR2: SGDLS, YYNGEE. V gave up 7 bases and J gave up 2 bases; unmatched junction bases: 6. The CDR3 is made up of 14 amino acids.

The CDR3 spells CASSGKAGTGITDTQYF. The CDR3 nucleotides are TGCGCCAGCAGTGGGAAAGCAGGGACAGGGATCACAGATACGCAGTATTTT. The rearrangement links TRBV5-1 to TRBJ2-3; 9 nucleotides align to TRBD1. J gave up 2 bases and V 5 bases, and 12 bases lay outside the gene matches. There are 17 residues in the CDR3. In germline, CDR1 is SGHRS, CDR2 YFSETQ.

V usage is TRBV7-2 and J usage is TRBJ2-2, with 9 bases that match TRBD1. Germline trimming cut 5 bases from V and 7 bases from J; bases unmatched to any gene: 2. The CDR3 length is 13 residues. Germline-derived CDR1 and CDR2 are SGHTA and FQGNSA. CDR3 sequence (DNA): TGTGCCAGCAGCGGACAGGGGTACGGGGAGCTGTTTTTT. As protein: CASSGQGYGELFF. The whole variable domain, filled in from reference TRBV7-2 and TRBJ2-2, reads GAGVSQSPSNKVTEKGKDVELRCDPISGHTALYWYRQSLGQGLEFLIYFQGNSAPDKSGLPSDRFSAERTGGSVSTLTIQRTQQEDSAVYLCASSGQGYGELFFGEGSRLTVL.

This chain links TRBV2 with TRBJ1-1, with 9 bases fitting TRBD1. This CDR3 has 17 residues. Germline CDR1 reads SNHLY; CDR2 reads FYNNEI. Trimming cost V 4 bases and J 3 bases; bases outside gene matches: 12. As DNA, the CDR3 is TGTGCCAGCAGTGCCATGGGATCCGGGACAGGGTACACTGAAGCTTTCTTT. Amino acid sequence: CASSAMGSGTGYTEAFF.

The chain recombines TRBV25-1 with TRBJ1-6, with D perhaps matching TRBD1 (5 bases). Trimming cost V 1 base and J 9 bases, with 10 bases left between them. CDR1 is MGHDK, CDR2 SYGVNS, per germline. The CDR3 loop spans 14 amino acids. The CDR3 reads CASSEFGGSSPLHF. CDR3 coding DNA: TGTGCCAGCAGTGAATTCGGGGGGAGTTCACCCCTCCACTTT.

This clone was seen more than once but under ten times. The V and J genes are TRBV24-1 and TRBJ2-2, with 7 bases matching TRBD1. CDR3 length: 14 residues. Germline CDR1 reads KGHDR; CDR2 reads SFDVKD. V was clipped by 5 bases and J by 6 bases; unmatched bases: 5. The CDR3 loop is CATSGFRGPGELFF. The CDR3 coding sequence is TGTGCCACCAGTGGTTTTAGGGGGCCCGGGGAGCTGTTTTTT.

The chain's CDR3 is CASSQDSRGYEQYF. CDR3 in DNA: TGTGCCAGCAGCCAAGATTCTAGGGGCTACGAGCAGTACTTC. This chain connects TRBV14 to TRBJ2-7, with D possibly matching TRBD1 (5 bases). V lost 0 bases, J lost 3 bases, and 9 bases lay in between. The germline CDR1 and CDR2 sequences are SGHDN and FVKESK. This CDR3 contains 14 residues.

The chain combines TRBV5-1 with TRBJ2-2, with a possible D match to TRBD1 (6 bases). There are 15 residues in the CDR3. V was pared by 2 bases and J by 2 bases, with 10 bases between. Germline V gene data show CDR1 as SGHRS and CDR2 as YFSETQ. The CDR3 is CASSLSGENTGELFF. For the CDR3, the DNA is TGCGCCAGCAGCTTATCAGGGGAAAACACCGGGGAGCTGTTTTTT.

The chain uses TRBV9 and TRBJ2-7, with D perhaps TRBD1 (6 bases). The CDR3 extends over 13 amino acids. Trimming removed 7 bases at V and 0 bases at J, with 11 bases between. Germline V gives CDR1 SGDLS, CDR2 YYNGEE. CDR3 sequence (DNA): TGTGCCAGCTCCCAGGACAGCTCCTACGAGCAGTACTTC. It is translated as CASSQDSSYEQYF.

The rearrangement uses TRBV3-1 (or the pseudogene TRBV3-2) and TRBJ1-5, with D uncertain. Germline loops: CDR1 LGHDT, CDR2 YNNKEL (reference sequence). The CDR3 totals 14 residues. V was shortened by 4 bases and J by 9 bases, with 16 bases between the two germline ends. CDR3 residues: CASSLQPGGMPQHF. Here the CDR3 DNA reads TGTGCCAGCAGCCTACAGCCCGGCGGGATGCCCCAGCATTTT.

The gene calls are TRBV10-3 and TRBJ1-2; D not certain. The CDR3 is made up of 13 amino acids. Per germline, CDR1 ENHRY and CDR2 SYGVKD. V lost 2 bases to trimming and J lost 7 bases, with 11 bases between them. The chain's CDR3 is CAISEAGGRGYTF. In nucleotides, the CDR3 is TGTGCCATCAGTGAGGCGGGAGGGCGTGGCTACACCTTC.

The rearrangement uses TRBV7-2 and TRBJ1-1; unclear D gene. The CDR3 totals 13 residues. The V end was cut by 5 bases, the J end by 8 bases, with 15 bases between. Germline-derived CDR1 and CDR2 are SGHTA and FQGNSA. In DNA form, the CDR3 reads TGTGCCAGCAGCCACCAGGAGGCAAGGGAAGCTTTCTTT. Residues: CASSHQEAREAFF. Using reference TRBV7-2 and TRBJ1-1 for the parts outside the CDR3, the full variable domain is GAGVSQSPSNKVTEKGKDVELRCDPISGHTALYWYRQSLGQGLEFLIYFQGNSAPDKSGLPSDRFSAERTGGSVSTLTIQRTQQEDSAVYLCASSHQEAREAFFGQGTRLTVV.

This chain uses TRBV2 with TRBJ1-3, with D unclear. Germline V CDR1 and CDR2: SNHLY, FYNNEI. The CDR3 sequence is 13 residues long. V dropped 7 bases and J dropped 2 bases, with 9 bases sitting between them. DNA of the CDR3: TGTGCCAGCAACGGGGTGACTGGAAACACCATATATTTT. This codes for CASNGVTGNTIYF. Full variable domain (missing parts from reference TRBV2 and TRBJ1-3): EPEVTQTPSHQVTQMGQEVILRCVPISNHLYFYWYRQILGQKVEFLVSFYNNEISEKSEIFDDQFSVERPDGSNFTLKIRSTKLEDSAMYFCASNGVTGNTIYFGEGSWLTVV.

V is TRBV9 and J is TRBJ2-3, with TRBD2 as a possible D gene (5 bases). Germline-derived CDR1 and CDR2 are SGDLS and YYNGEE. The germline V and J ends were trimmed by 4 bases and 6 bases, with 9 bases remaining between them. The CDR3 is 12 residues long. The CDR3 loop is CASSSDWDTQYF. In DNA form, the CDR3 reads TGTGCCAGCAGCTCGGACTGGGATACGCAGTATTTT.

Only one count was recorded for this clone. The chain is built from TRBV5-1 and TRBJ2-3, with 8 bases aligning to TRBD2. V was pared by 4 bases and J by 2 bases, with 12 bases of the junction left unmatched. There are 17 residues in the CDR3. CDR1 SGHRS and CDR2 YFSETQ come from the germline V gene. The CDR3 here is CASSLTPELAVTDTQYF. As DNA, the CDR3 is TGCGCCAGCAGCCTAACACCGGAACTAGCGGTCACAGATACGCAGTATTTT. Filled out from reference TRBV5-1 and TRBJ2-3, the complete variable domain reads KAGVTQTPRYLIKTRGQQVTLSCSPISGHRSVSWYQQTPGQGLQFLFEYFSETQRNKGNFPGRFSGRQFSNSRSEMNVSTLELGDSALYLCASSLTPELAVTDTQYFGPGTRLTVL.